The clone carrying this T cell receptor (beta chain) was picked up a small number of times. Its target is not known. The data belong to a study of T cell repertoires in cytomegalovirus infection. About the study: Public signatures in TCR beta pointed to CMV infection and matching HLA type.

TCRdb re-analysed the reads in MiXCR, keeping a single row per CDR3 protein. The sample consists of 250,000 to 400,000 distinct CDR3 sequences, around a quarter of them appearing once. General observations from the study: HLA-C-restricted, CMV-specific TCR beta clonotypes were dominant ex vivo. The study identified carriers of CMV plus the relevant HLA from cumulative public TCR beta family frequency.

In germline, CDR1 is SQVTM, CDR2 ANQGSEA. This CDR3 region has 13 residues. V lost 6 bases and J lost 12; bases outside the gene matches: 10. The receptor was derived from a human donor in good health (CMV status not recorded). Some clones in this sample may be carry-over from other donors' samples. The J gene is TRBJ2-1, the V gene TRBV29-1; 11 bases align to TRBD2. This specimen consisted of cultured PBMCs, obtained from culture after CMV antigen stimulation. The DNA of the CDR3 is TGCAGCGTGCCCAGACTAGCGGGGAGTGTGCAGTTCTTC. Translated, it gives CSVPRLAGSVQFF.